The present T cell receptor beta chain was sequenced within a study of sequential checkpoint blockade in melanoma. The wider study: First-line arms were nivolumab then ipilimumab, or the reverse, randomized 1:1.

The treatment denotes: randomized to nivolumab then ipilimumab (arm A) or the reverse (arm B). Here immunoSEQ multiplex PCR was the method, and the copy in TCRdb shows in-frame clones only, minus some. The table includes roughly 17,000 clones, 73% detected once. Trimming removed 9 bases from V and 2 bases from J, with 14 bases in between. Germline V gene lookup returns CDR1 SNHLY and CDR2 FYNNEI. This CDR3 is 15 amino acids long. This sequence originates from a human donor with melanoma. The chain has TRBV2 and TRBJ2-6; D remains ambiguous. This material consisted of CD8+ T cells sorted from blood (inferred from file names), taken from a patient given nivolumab and ipilimumab in sequence. CDR3 in amino acids: CARETPSAGANVLTF. The CDR3 bases are TGTGCCAGGGAGACCCCATCGGCTGGGGCCAACGTCCTGACTTTC.